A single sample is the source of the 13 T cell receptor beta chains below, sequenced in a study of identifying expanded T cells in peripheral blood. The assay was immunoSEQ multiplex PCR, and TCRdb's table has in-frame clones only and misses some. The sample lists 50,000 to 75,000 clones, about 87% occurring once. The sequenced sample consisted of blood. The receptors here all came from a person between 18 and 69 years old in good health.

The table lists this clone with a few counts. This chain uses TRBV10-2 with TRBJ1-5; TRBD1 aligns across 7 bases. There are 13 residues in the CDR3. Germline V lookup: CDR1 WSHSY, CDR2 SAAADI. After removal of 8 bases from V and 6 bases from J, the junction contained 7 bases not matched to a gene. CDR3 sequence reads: CASARGQGQPQHF. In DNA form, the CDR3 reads TGCGCCAGCGCGAGGGGGCAGGGTCAGCCCCAGCATTTT.

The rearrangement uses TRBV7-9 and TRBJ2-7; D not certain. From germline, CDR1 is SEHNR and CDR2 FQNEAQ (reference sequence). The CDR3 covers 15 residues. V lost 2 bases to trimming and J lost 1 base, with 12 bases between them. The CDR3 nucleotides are TGTGCCAGCAGCTTACAAGACCCTCTGTCCTACGAGCAGTACTTC. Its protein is CASSLQDPLSYEQYF.

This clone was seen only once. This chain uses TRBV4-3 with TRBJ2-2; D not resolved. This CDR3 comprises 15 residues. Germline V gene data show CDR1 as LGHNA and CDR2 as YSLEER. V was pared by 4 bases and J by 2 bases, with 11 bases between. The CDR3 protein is CASSPPPGNTGELFF. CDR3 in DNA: TGCGCCAGCAGCCCCCCCCCGGGCAACACCGGGGAGCTGTTTTTT.

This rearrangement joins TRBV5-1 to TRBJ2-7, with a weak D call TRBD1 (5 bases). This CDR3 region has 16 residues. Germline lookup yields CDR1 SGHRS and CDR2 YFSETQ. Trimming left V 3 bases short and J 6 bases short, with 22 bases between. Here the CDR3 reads CASSSGHGIGGLEQYF. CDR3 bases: TGCGCCAGCAGCTCCGGACATGGAATCGGCGGTCTCGAGCAGTACTTC.

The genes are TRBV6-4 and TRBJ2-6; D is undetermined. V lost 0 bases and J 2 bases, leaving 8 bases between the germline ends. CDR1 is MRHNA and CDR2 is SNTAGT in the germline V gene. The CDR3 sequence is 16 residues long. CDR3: CASSDSSRAGANVLTF. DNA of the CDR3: TGTGCCAGCAGTGACTCGAGTAGGGCTGGGGCCAACGTCCTGACTTTC.

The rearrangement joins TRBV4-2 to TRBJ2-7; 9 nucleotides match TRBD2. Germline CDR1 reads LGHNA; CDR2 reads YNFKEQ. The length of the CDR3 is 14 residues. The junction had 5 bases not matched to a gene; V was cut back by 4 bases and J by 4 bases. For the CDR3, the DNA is TGTGCCAGCAGCCTCGGACTAGCGACGTACGAGCAGTACTTC. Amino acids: CASSLGLATYEQYF.

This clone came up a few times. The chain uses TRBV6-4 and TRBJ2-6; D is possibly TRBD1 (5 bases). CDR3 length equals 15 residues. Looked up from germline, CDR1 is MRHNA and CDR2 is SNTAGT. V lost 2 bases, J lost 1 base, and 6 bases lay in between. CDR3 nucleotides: TGTGCCAGCAGTGACAGGGGTTCTGGGGCCAACGTCCTGACTTTC. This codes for CASSDRGSGANVLTF.

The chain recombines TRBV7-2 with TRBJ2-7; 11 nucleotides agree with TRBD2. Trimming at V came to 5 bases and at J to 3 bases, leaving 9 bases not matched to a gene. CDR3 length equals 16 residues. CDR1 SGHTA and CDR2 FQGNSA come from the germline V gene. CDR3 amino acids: CASSHRRLAGNYEQYF. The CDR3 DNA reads TGTGCCAGCAGCCATCGCAGACTAGCGGGGAACTACGAGCAGTACTTC.

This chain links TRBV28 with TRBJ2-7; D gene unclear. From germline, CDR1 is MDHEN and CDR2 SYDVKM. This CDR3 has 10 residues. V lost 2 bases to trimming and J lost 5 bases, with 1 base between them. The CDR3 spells CASSLNEQYF. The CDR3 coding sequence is TGTGCCAGCAGTTTAAACGAGCAGTACTTC.

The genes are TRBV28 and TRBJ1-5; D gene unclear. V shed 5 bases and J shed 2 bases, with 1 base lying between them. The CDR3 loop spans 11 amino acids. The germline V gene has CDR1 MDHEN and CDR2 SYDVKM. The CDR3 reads CASSGNQPQHF. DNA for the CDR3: TGTGCCAGCAGTGGCAATCAGCCCCAGCATTTT.

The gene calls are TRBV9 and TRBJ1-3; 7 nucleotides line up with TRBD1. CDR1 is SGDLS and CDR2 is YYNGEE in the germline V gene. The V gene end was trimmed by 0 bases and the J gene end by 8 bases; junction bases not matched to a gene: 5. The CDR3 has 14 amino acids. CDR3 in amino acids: CASSVARQGDTIYF. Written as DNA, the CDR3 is TGTGCCAGCAGCGTAGCTAGGCAGGGGGACACCATATATTTT.

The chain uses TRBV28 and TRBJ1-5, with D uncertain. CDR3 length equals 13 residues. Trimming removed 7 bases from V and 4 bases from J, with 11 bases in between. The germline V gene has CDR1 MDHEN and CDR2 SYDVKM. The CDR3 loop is CASTSRLNQPQHF. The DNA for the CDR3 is TGTGCCAGCACGTCCAGGTTAAATCAGCCCCAGCATTTT.

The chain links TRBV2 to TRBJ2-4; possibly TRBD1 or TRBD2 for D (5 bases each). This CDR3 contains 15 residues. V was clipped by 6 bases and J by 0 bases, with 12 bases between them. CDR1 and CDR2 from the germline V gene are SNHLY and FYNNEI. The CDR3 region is CASRRGTLAKNIQYF. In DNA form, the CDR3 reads TGTGCCAGCAGGAGGGGCACGCTAGCCAAAAACATTCAGTACTTC.